These T cell receptor beta chains were read from a single sample in a study of cytomegalovirus exposure and HLA in healthy donors. The repertoire was sequenced with immunoSEQ multiplex PCR; TCRdb's copy has only in-frame clones and lacks some. This table holds around 300,000 clones, roughly 88% found once. The sequencing input was PBMCs. The receptors were sampled from a man aged 25 to 40 in good health and CMV-seronegative. Both conserved end residues are trimmed from each CDR3. The order of the fields is J gene, V gene, CDR3 protein.

j_gene: TRBJ1-1
v_gene: TRBV5-4
CDR3aa: ASSQGTGLGTEAF

j_gene: TRBJ2-7
v_gene: TRBV6-6
CDR3aa: ASSRPGQGHYEQY

j_gene: TRBJ2-5
v_gene: TRBV27
CDR3aa: ASYNLRGREETQY

j_gene: TRBJ2-7
v_gene: TRBV21-1
CDR3aa: ASSACTGQALYEQY

j_gene: TRBJ2-1
v_gene: TRBV7-8
CDR3aa: ASSLGVVNEQF

j_gene: TRBJ2-2
v_gene: TRBV15
CDR3aa: ATSVTGELF

j_gene: TRBJ1-1
v_gene: TRBV10-3
CDR3aa: AISWDLNTEAF

j_gene: TRBJ1-6
v_gene: TRBV6-6
CDR3aa: ASIISPGQYNSPLH

j_gene: TRBJ1-6
v_gene: TRBV6-5
CDR3aa: ASSYRQGNSPLH

j_gene: TRBJ2-7
v_gene: TRBV6-1
CDR3aa: ASSGQTVNYEQY

j_gene: TRBJ2-1
v_gene: TRBV25-1
CDR3aa: ASSLAGGPYNEQF

j_gene: TRBJ2-1
v_gene: TRBV4-1
CDR3aa: ASSQDASGGHNNEQF

j_gene: TRBJ1-6
v_gene: TRBV6-5
CDR3aa: ASSYSEDSPLH

j_gene: TRBJ2-3
v_gene: TRBV6-1
CDR3aa: ASIWGGSTDTQY

j_gene: TRBJ2-7
v_gene: TRBV6-5
CDR3aa: ASSYVGTRDYEQY

j_gene: TRBJ2-7
v_gene: TRBV19
CDR3aa: ASRNILGDLF

j_gene: TRBJ2-3
v_gene: TRBV7-9
CDR3aa: ASSLETSSGTDTQY

j_gene: TRBJ1-6
v_gene: TRBV19
CDR3aa: ASSIDRSNSPLH

j_gene: TRBJ2-3
v_gene: TRBV7-2
CDR3aa: ASSLQGLDTDTQY

j_gene: TRBJ2-1
v_gene: TRBV14
CDR3aa: ASSQELGQGRF

j_gene: TRBJ2-7
v_gene: TRBV9
CDR3aa: ASSVLTSGAQQY

j_gene: TRBJ2-1
v_gene: TRBV13
CDR3aa: ASRPRDRLYNEQF

j_gene: TRBJ1-5
v_gene: TRBV21-1
CDR3aa: ASSKVTLGDSNQPQH

j_gene: TRBJ2-5
v_gene: TRBV15
CDR3aa: ATSRDGADKQY

j_gene: TRBJ2-7
v_gene: TRBV15
CDR3aa: ATSRDRGGTYEQY

j_gene: TRBJ1-6
v_gene: TRBV7-8
CDR3aa: ASSLPRLYNSPLH

j_gene: TRBJ2-3
v_gene: TRBV7-7
CDR3aa: ASSPTGKRTDTQY

j_gene: TRBJ1-3
v_gene: TRBV7-9
CDR3aa: ASSPENRGNTIY

j_gene: TRBJ1-1
v_gene: TRBV5-1
CDR3aa: ASSPRTGGLNTEAF

j_gene: TRBJ2-3
v_gene: TRBV19
CDR3aa: ASSSAGTGRTDTQY

j_gene: TRBJ2-1
v_gene: TRBV27
CDR3aa: ASSLSRGGTYNEQF

j_gene: TRBJ1-1
v_gene: TRBV5-1
CDR3aa: ASRVQGGGTEAF

j_gene: TRBJ2-2
v_gene: TRBV27
CDR3aa: ASSHLQGWNTGELF

j_gene: TRBJ1-1
v_gene: TRBV27
CDR3aa: ASSSRQGREDTEAF

j_gene: TRBJ1-2
v_gene: TRBV6-1
CDR3aa: ASSDPGQGKYGYT

j_gene: TRBJ2-5
v_gene: TRBV7-2
CDR3aa: ASSLSYQETQY

j_gene: TRBJ1-2
v_gene: TRBV19
CDR3aa: ASRRQGVYGYT

j_gene: TRBJ1-5
v_gene: TRBV6-6
CDR3aa: ASSYSSGQPQH

j_gene: TRBJ2-5
v_gene: TRBV5-1
CDR3aa: ASRPGLAVQETQY

j_gene: TRBJ1-5
v_gene: TRBV4-1
CDR3aa: ASSLRTGGGQPQH

j_gene: TRBJ1-4
v_gene: TRBV5-6
CDR3aa: ASSFTEGVGEKLF

j_gene: TRBJ2-7
v_gene: TRBV19
CDR3aa: ASSISSSYEQY

j_gene: TRBJ2-7
v_gene: TRBV2
CDR3aa: ASSLRRIPDEQY

j_gene: TRBJ2-5
v_gene: TRBV7-8
CDR3aa: ASSLSGRGGQVTQY

j_gene: TRBJ1-1
v_gene: TRBV30
CDR3aa: AWGGGRTEAF

j_gene: TRBJ1-1
v_gene: TRBV10-1
CDR3aa: ASSVFSDTEAF

j_gene: TRBJ2-7
v_gene: TRBV4-1
CDR3aa: ASRSREDSYEQY

j_gene: TRBJ2-7
v_gene: TRBV5-1
CDR3aa: ASSFWGLSYEQY

j_gene: TRBJ2-2
v_gene: TRBV7-2
CDR3aa: ASILKTNTGELF

j_gene: TRBJ1-2
v_gene: TRBV6-6
CDR3aa: ASSLQSEGAGDGYT

j_gene: TRBJ1-2
v_gene: TRBV7-9
CDR3aa: ASSPTVGQGYGYT

j_gene: TRBJ2-1
v_gene: TRBV15
CDR3aa: ATSSDRVVGYNEQF

j_gene: TRBJ1-2
v_gene: TRBV5-5
CDR3aa: ASSLAPGQSTNYGYT

j_gene: TRBJ1-2
v_gene: TRBV10-2
CDR3aa: ASSGSWIGTISNYGYT

j_gene: TRBJ1-3
v_gene: TRBV5-4
CDR3aa: ASSADEDLGNTIY